These 28 T cell receptor beta chains were sequenced from one sample in a study of cytomegalovirus exposure and HLA in healthy donors. Primers included in the PCR were 60 Vbeta and 13 Jbeta primers. The assay was immunoSEQ multiplex PCR, and TCRdb's table has in-frame clones only and misses some. The top ten clones hold over 0.95% of a sample with 150,000 to 200,000 clones, roughly 72% of them seen once. The sequenced material came from PBMCs. Every receptor here comes from a woman aged 40 to 50 in good health and CMV-seronegative.

This chain joins TRBV9 and TRBJ2-2, with D possibly TRBD2 on 6 matching bases. V was cut by 4 bases and J by 7 bases, with 14 bases left in between. The CDR3 spans 14 residues. Looked up from germline, CDR1 is SGDLS and CDR2 is YYNGEE. The CDR3 is CASSRLVSNGELFF. In DNA form, the CDR3 reads TGTGCCAGCAGCCGACTAGTATCGAACGGGGAGCTGTTTTTT. Full variable domain (outside the CDR3, taken from reference TRBV9 and TRBJ2-2): DSGVTQTPKHLITATGQRVTLRCSPRSGDLSVYWYQQSLDQGLQFLIQYYNGEERAKGNILERFSAQQFPDLHSELNLSSLELGDSALYFCASSRLVSNGELFFGEGSRLTVL.

This clone was counted only a few times. The chain couples TRBV19 to TRBJ1-1; 7 nucleotides line up with TRBD1. V shed 6 bases and J 0 bases; nucleotides not matched to a gene: 7. This CDR3 has 15 residues. The germline V gene encodes CDR1 LNHDA and CDR2 SQIVND (reference sequence). The CDR3: CASSLTGFLNTEAFF. The CDR3 nucleotides read TGTGCCAGTAGCCTGACAGGGTTTTTGAACACTGAAGCTTTCTTT.

J is TRBJ2-1 and V is TRBV7-8; TRBD2 matches at 9 bases. Germline CDR1 reads SGHVS; CDR2 reads FQNEAQ. The CDR3 runs to 15 residues. V shed 3 bases and J 7 bases; nucleotides not matched to a gene: 7. The CDR3 protein is CASSFGSGRINEQFF. Written as DNA, the CDR3 is TGTGCCAGCAGCTTTGGTAGCGGGAGAATAAATGAGCAGTTCTTC.

This rearrangement joins TRBV2 to TRBJ2-2, with 9 bases matching TRBD1. The CDR3 contains 15 residues. With V trimmed by 6 bases and J by 3 bases, 5 bases remained unmatched. Per germline, CDR1 SNHLY and CDR2 FYNNEI. The CDR3, as DNA: TGTGCCAGCAGCCAGGGACAGGGTGACACCGGGGAGCTGTTTTTT. Translation: CASSQGQGDTGELFF.

This sequence joins TRBV6-5 and TRBJ2-2; 7 bases match TRBD2. This CDR3 is 15 amino acids long. Germline trimming cut 4 bases from V and 4 bases from J; bases unmatched to any gene: 6. The germline V gene encodes CDR1 MNHEY and CDR2 SVGAGI. The CDR3 loop is CASSSSSGLTGELFF. The CDR3, as DNA: TGTGCCAGCAGTTCTTCTAGCGGTCTCACCGGGGAGCTGTTTTTT.

The gene calls are TRBV11-2 and TRBJ2-1; D is ambiguous. Germline CDR1 is SGHAT and CDR2 is FQNNGV. CDR3 length equals 12 residues. Trimming shortened V by 1 base and J by 6 bases, and 4 bases separated the two germline ends. The CDR3 DNA reads TGTGCCAGCAGCTTAGTGGCCAATGAGCAGTTCTTC. Translating it yields CASSLVANEQFF.

The J gene is TRBJ2-5, the V gene TRBV5-1, with 8 bases aligning to TRBD2. V shed 1 base and J 1 base; nucleotides not matched to a gene: 3. Germline-derived CDR1 and CDR2 are SGHRS and YFSETQ. The CDR3 runs to 15 residues. The CDR3 nucleotides are TGCGCCAGCAGCTTGAGTGCGGGAGGCCAAGAGACCCAGTACTTC. Protein product: CASSLSAGGQETQYF.

V usage is TRBV19 and J usage is TRBJ2-7, with D perhaps TRBD1 (5 bases). The CDR3 is 15 amino acids. Trimming left V 9 bases short and J 0 bases short, with 18 bases between. Germline V CDR1 and CDR2: LNHDA, SQIVND (reference sequence). The CDR3 region has the DNA TGTGCCAGAGGGGCAGGTATACCGAGCTCCTACGAGCAGTACTTC. Its protein product is CARGAGIPSSYEQYF.

This clone occurred once. V gene TRBV5-1 combines with J gene TRBJ2-3, with 11 bases aligning to TRBD2. The CDR3 runs 17 residues. V dropped 4 bases and J dropped 1; count of bases not matched to a gene: 8. The V gene's germline CDR1 is SGHRS and CDR2 YFSETQ. CDR3 in DNA: TGCGCCAGCAGCGCAGGGACTAGCGGAACTCGCACAGATACGCAGTATTTT. This translates into CASSAGTSGTRTDTQYF. Drawing the rest from reference TRBV5-1 and TRBJ2-3, the complete variable domain is KAGVTQTPRYLIKTRGQQVTLSCSPISGHRSVSWYQQTPGQGLQFLFEYFSETQRNKGNFPGRFSGRQFSNSRSEMNVSTLELGDSALYLCASSAGTSGTRTDTQYFGPGTRLTVL.

The chain uses TRBV5-1 and TRBJ2-7, with 10 bases lining up with TRBD1. CDR1 is SGHRS and CDR2 is YFSETQ in the germline V gene. The CDR3 sequence is 16 residues long. The trim removed 4 bases at V and 7 bases at J, leaving 14 bases unmatched. CDR3 protein: CASSMGVGTGAREQYF. The CDR3 nucleotides are TGCGCCAGCAGCATGGGGGTTGGGACAGGGGCGAGGGAGCAGTACTTC. Full variable domain (remainder filled in from reference TRBV5-1 and TRBJ2-7): KAGVTQTPRYLIKTRGQQVTLSCSPISGHRSVSWYQQTPGQGLQFLFEYFSETQRNKGNFPGRFSGRQFSNSRSEMNVSTLELGDSALYLCASSMGVGTGAREQYFGPGTRLTVT.

This clone was counted once. The chain carries TRBV18 and TRBJ1-1; possibly TRBD1 for D (6 bases). Germline CDR1 and CDR2: KGHSH and LQKENI. The CDR3 is 16 amino acids. Trimming shortened V by 0 bases and J by 0 bases, and 11 bases separated the two germline ends. The chain's CDR3 is CASSPPAGALNTEAFF. CDR3 DNA sequence: TGTGCCAGCTCACCACCTGCGGGGGCCCTGAACACTGAAGCTTTCTTT.

This chain's CDR3 is CASSLSATTYEQYF. DNA for the CDR3: TGTGCCAGCAGTTTATCCGCCACAACCTACGAGCAGTACTTC. The chain links TRBV28 to TRBJ2-7, with D unclear. Deletions cut 1 base from V and 2 bases from J, with 9 bases between. The length of the CDR3 is 14 residues. The V gene's germline CDR1 is MDHEN and CDR2 SYDVKM. Full variable domain (missing parts from reference TRBV28 and TRBJ2-7): DVKVTQSSRYLVKRTGEKVFLECVQDMDHENMFWYRQDPGLGLRLIYFSYDVKMKEKGDIPEGYSVSREKKERFSLILESASTNQTSMYLCASSLSATTYEQYFGPGTRLTVT.

V gene TRBV5-1 combines with J gene TRBJ1-2; 9 nucleotides align to TRBD1. CDR1 is SGHRS and CDR2 is YFSETQ in the germline V gene. V trimming: 4 bases; J trimming: 7 bases; junction bases outside the gene matches: 5. This CDR3 spans 13 amino acids. The CDR3 spells CASSVGTGPGYTF. As DNA, the CDR3 is TGCGCCAGCAGCGTCGGGACAGGGCCTGGCTACACCTTC. The whole variable domain, filled in from reference TRBV5-1 and TRBJ1-2, reads KAGVTQTPRYLIKTRGQQVTLSCSPISGHRSVSWYQQTPGQGLQFLFEYFSETQRNKGNFPGRFSGRQFSNSRSEMNVSTLELGDSALYLCASSVGTGPGYTFGSGTRLTVV.

The genes are TRBV6-5 and TRBJ1-2; 12 nucleotides line up with TRBD1. The CDR3 is 15 residues long. Germline V CDR1 and CDR2: MNHEY, SVGAGI. Trimming took 4 bases from V and 3 from J; bases not matched to a gene: 3. DNA of the CDR3: TGTGCCAGCAGTTCGGGACAGGGGGCTTACTATGGCTACACCTTC. It specifies CASSSGQGAYYGYTF.

CDR3 sequence (DNA): TGTGCCAGCAGTGGCGGTTTTAGTAGTAAGGATGAGCAGTTCTTC. Translation gives CASSGGFSSKDEQFF. The chain uses TRBV6-1 and TRBJ2-1; D is ambiguous. CDR3 size: 15 residues. The V end lost 4 bases, the J end lost 8 bases, and 18 bases lay between the germline ends. Germline assignment: CDR1 MNHNS and CDR2 SASEGT.

V and J are TRBV28 and TRBJ2-3; TRBD2 matches at 13 bases. From germline, CDR1 is MDHEN and CDR2 SYDVKM. The CDR3 covers 16 residues. V was clipped by 3 bases and J by 5 bases; unmatched bases: 5. CDR3 in amino acids: CASSFGTSGTRDTQYF. The DNA for the CDR3 is TGTGCCAGCAGTTTTGGGACTAGCGGGACGCGAGATACGCAGTATTTT. Full variable domain (rest looked up from reference TRBV28 and TRBJ2-3): DVKVTQSSRYLVKRTGEKVFLECVQDMDHENMFWYRQDPGLGLRLIYFSYDVKMKEKGDIPEGYSVSREKKERFSLILESASTNQTSMYLCASSFGTSGTRDTQYFGPGTRLTVL.

This chain joins TRBV4-2 and TRBJ1-3; TRBD1 agrees at 8 bases. Per the germline V gene, CDR1 is LGHNA and CDR2 is YNFKEQ. This CDR3 region has 16 residues. J was trimmed by 0 bases and V by 3 bases; bases with no gene match: 4. Written as DNA, the CDR3 is TGTGCCAGCAGCCAGCACAGGGGGGCCTCTGGAAACACCATATATTTT. Its translation is CASSQHRGASGNTIYF.

The chain couples TRBV7-9 to TRBJ2-7; 7 bases line up with TRBD1. The germline V gene encodes CDR1 SEHNR and CDR2 FQNEAQ (reference sequence). The CDR3 is 16 amino acids. The V segment lost 6 bases and the J segment 1 base; nucleotides outside the gene matches: 12. In DNA form, the CDR3 reads TGTGCCAGCAGTCCCACCGGGACAGCGATTTCCTACGAGCAGTACTTC. It specifies CASSPTGTAISYEQYF.

Only a few counts were recorded for this clone. J is TRBJ1-4 and V is TRBV5-1; 10 bases align to TRBD1. V was clipped by 3 bases and J by 6 bases; unmatched bases: 2. CDR3 size: 14 residues. CDR1 and CDR2 from the germline V gene are SGHRS and YFSETQ. In nucleotides, the CDR3 is TGCGCCAGCAGCTACGGGACAGGGGATGAAAAACTGTTTTTT. It specifies CASSYGTGDEKLFF.

This clone has a handful of counts. The V and J genes are TRBV27 and TRBJ2-7; D possibly corresponds to TRBD1 (6 bases). CDR1 MNHEY and CDR2 SMNVEV come from the germline V gene (reference sequence). Between the trimmed V and J ends, which lost 6 bases and 5 bases, there was a span of 20 bases. CDR3 size: 15 residues. CDR3 sequence reads: CASSPRGPSRNEQYF. Written as DNA, the CDR3 is TGTGCCAGCAGCCCCAGGGGCCCCTCGCGGAACGAGCAGTACTTC.

The gene calls are TRBV2 and TRBJ2-7; 8 nucleotides line up with TRBD1. The germline gives CDR1 SNHLY, CDR2 FYNNEI. The CDR3 is made up of 17 amino acids. The V gene end was trimmed by 5 bases and the J gene end by 0 bases; junction bases not matched to a gene: 12. CDR3 DNA sequence: TGTGCCAGCAGTCCGCATCAGGGGGACAGGCTCTCCTACGAGCAGTACTTC. It codes for CASSPHQGDRLSYEQYF.

The V call is TRBV11-2, the J call TRBJ1-2; 7 nucleotides match TRBD1. CDR1 is SGHAT, CDR2 FQNNGV, per germline. J gave up 8 bases and V 5 bases, and 11 bases lay outside the gene matches. The CDR3 runs 14 residues. The DNA for the CDR3 is TGTGCCAGCAGCACCGACAGGGTGAAGGCGGGCTACACCTTC. It specifies CASSTDRVKAGYTF.

The genes are TRBV28 and TRBJ1-5; perhaps TRBD1 as D (6 bases). Germline V lookup: CDR1 MDHEN, CDR2 SYDVKM. This CDR3 spans 13 amino acids. Trimming took 6 bases from V and 4 from J, leaving 10 bases between them. The CDR3 loop reads CASRGAGNQPQHF. For the CDR3, the DNA is TGTGCCAGCAGGGGGGCAGGGAATCAGCCCCAGCATTTT.

As concerns this clone: Distinct nucleotide sequences in the sample also encode this CDR3. This rearrangement joins TRBV20-1 to TRBJ2-5, with TRBD2 as a possible D gene (6 bases). The CDR3 spans 11 residues. With 6 bases removed from V and 5 bases from J, the gap between germline ends came to 10 bases. The germline CDR1 and CDR2 sequences are DFQATT and SNEGSKA (reference sequence). The DNA for the CDR3 is TGCAGTGCCAGAAGCGGGGAGACCCAGTACTTC. Translation: CSARSGETQYF.

The CDR3: CASSSLQAATEAFF. As DNA, the CDR3 is TGTGCCAGCAGCTCCCTACAGGCCGCCACTGAAGCTTTCTTT. The J gene is TRBJ1-1, the V gene TRBV7-6, with D tentatively TRBD1 (5 bases). The CDR3 is 14 amino acids. Trimming left V 4 bases short and J 4 bases short, with 13 bases between. Germline-derived CDR1 and CDR2 are SGHVS and FNYEAQ.

J is TRBJ1-3 and V is TRBV2; 7 bases map to TRBD1. V dropped 6 bases and J dropped 4; count of bases not matched to a gene: 15. Per germline, CDR1 SNHLY and CDR2 FYNNEI. The CDR3 consists of 17 residues. CDR3 bases: TGTGCCAGCAGCCCCTACCCGGGACAGTCAGAGGGAAACACCATATATTTT. Translating gives CASSPYPGQSEGNTIYF.

The J gene is TRBJ1-1, the V gene TRBV9, with D perhaps matching TRBD1 (6 bases). Germline assignment: CDR1 SGDLS and CDR2 YYNGEE. Trimming cost V 1 base and J 6 bases, with 16 bases left between them. There are 15 residues in the CDR3. CDR3 nucleotide sequence: TGTGCCAGCAGCGTAAGTCCCCGGGGGGCTGCTGAAGCTTTCTTT. Translation gives CASSVSPRGAAEAFF.

The chain has TRBV9 and TRBJ2-2; 14 nucleotides agree with TRBD2. Trimming at V came to 3 bases and at J to 6 bases, leaving 7 bases not matched to a gene. The CDR3 is 17 amino acids. Germline CDR1 is SGDLS and CDR2 is YYNGEE. The DNA of the CDR3 is TGTGCCAGCAGCGAAAGGGGACTAGCGGGAGAGGCCGGGGAGCTGTTTTTT. Translating it yields CASSERGLAGEAGELFF. Based on the CDR3 plus reference TRBV9 and TRBJ2-2, the full variable domain is DSGVTQTPKHLITATGQRVTLRCSPRSGDLSVYWYQQSLDQGLQFLIQYYNGEERAKGNILERFSAQQFPDLHSELNLSSLELGDSALYFCASSERGLAGEAGELFFGEGSRLTVL.